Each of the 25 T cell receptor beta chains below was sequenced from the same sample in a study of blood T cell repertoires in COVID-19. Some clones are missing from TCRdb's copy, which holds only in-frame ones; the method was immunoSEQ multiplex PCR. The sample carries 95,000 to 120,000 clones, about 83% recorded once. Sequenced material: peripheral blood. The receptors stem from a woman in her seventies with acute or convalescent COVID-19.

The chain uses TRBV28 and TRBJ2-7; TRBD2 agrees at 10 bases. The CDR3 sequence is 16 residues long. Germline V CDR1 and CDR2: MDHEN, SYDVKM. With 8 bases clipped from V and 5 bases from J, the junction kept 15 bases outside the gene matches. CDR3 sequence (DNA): TGTGCCAGCCCTCCTTCGATACTAGCGGGGAGGGACGAGCAGTACTTC. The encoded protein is CASPPSILAGRDEQYF.

The CDR3 nucleotides read TGTGCTAGTGGTTTGGACAACAGGGTTGAAGGCTACACCTTC. This gives the protein CASGLDNRVEGYTF. The V call is TRBV12-5, the J call TRBJ1-2; the D gene is possibly TRBD1 (6 bases). V dropped 1 base and J dropped 8 bases, with 14 bases sitting between them. The CDR3 totals 14 residues. Germline V lookup: CDR1 LGHNT, CDR2 FRNRAP.

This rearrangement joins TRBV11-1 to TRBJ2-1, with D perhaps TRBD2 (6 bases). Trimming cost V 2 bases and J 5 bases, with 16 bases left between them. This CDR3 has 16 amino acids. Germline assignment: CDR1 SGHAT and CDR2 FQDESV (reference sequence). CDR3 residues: CASSLLSVLANNEQFF. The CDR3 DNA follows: TGTGCCAGCAGCTTATTATCCGTACTAGCTAACAATGAGCAGTTCTTC.

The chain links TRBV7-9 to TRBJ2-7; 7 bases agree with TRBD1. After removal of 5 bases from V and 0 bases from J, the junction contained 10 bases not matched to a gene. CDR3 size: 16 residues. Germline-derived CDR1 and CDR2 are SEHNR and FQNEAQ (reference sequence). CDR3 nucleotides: TGTGCCAGCAGCCAACTGGACAGGAAAAGCTCCTACGAGCAGTACGTC. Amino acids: CASSQLDRKSSYEQYV.

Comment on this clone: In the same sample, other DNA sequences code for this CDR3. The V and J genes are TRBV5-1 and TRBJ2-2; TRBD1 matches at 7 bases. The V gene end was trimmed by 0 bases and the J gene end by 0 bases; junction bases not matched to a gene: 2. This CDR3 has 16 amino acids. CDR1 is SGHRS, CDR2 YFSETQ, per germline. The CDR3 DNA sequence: TGCGCCAGCAGCTTGGAGACAGGGACGAACACCGGGGAGCTGTTTTTT. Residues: CASSLETGTNTGELFF.

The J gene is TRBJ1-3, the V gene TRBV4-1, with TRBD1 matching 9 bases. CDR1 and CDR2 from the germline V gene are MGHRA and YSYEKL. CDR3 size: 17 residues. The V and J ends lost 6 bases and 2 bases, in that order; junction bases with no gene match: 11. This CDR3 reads CASSLNRGQGTGNTIYF. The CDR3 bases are TGCGCCAGCAGTCTCAACCGGGGACAGGGTACTGGAAACACCATATATTTT.

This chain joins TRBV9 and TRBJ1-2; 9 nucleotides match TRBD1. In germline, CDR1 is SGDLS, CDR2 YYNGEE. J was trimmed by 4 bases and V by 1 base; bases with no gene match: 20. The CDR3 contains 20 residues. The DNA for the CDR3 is TGTGCCAGCAGCGTAAGCCCCCGGGTAACCCCGGGACAGGGAGTCTATGGCTACACCTTC. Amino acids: CASSVSPRVTPGQGVYGYTF.

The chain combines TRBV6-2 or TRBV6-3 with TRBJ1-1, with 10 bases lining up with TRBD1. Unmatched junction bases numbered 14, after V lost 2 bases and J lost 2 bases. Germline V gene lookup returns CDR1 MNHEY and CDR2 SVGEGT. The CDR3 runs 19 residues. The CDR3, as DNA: TGTGCCAGCAGTTACCGAGGACAGGGGGAAAGGACGGGCAACACTGAAGCTTTCTTT. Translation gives CASSYRGQGERTGNTEAFF.

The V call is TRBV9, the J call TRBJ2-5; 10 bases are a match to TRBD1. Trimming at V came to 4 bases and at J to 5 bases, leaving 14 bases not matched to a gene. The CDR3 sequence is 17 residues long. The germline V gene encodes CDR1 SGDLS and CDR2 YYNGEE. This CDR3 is CASSPTVGQGGMETQYF. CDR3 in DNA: TGTGCCAGCAGCCCTACCGTCGGACAGGGGGGCATGGAGACCCAGTACTTC.

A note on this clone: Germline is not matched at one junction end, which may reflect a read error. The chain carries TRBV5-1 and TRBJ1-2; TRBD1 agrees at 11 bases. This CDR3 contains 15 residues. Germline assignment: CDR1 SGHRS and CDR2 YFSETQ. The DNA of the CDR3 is TGCGCCAGCAGGTTGGGGACAGGGGGTGTCCCGGGCTACACCTTC. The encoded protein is CASRLGTGGVPGYTF.

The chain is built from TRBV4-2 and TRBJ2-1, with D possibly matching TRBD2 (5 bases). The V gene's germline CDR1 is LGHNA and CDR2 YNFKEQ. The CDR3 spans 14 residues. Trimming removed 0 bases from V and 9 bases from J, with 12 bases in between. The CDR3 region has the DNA TGTGCCAGCAGCCAAGATTTCGCGGGCATTGAGCAGTTCTTC. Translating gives CASSQDFAGIEQFF.

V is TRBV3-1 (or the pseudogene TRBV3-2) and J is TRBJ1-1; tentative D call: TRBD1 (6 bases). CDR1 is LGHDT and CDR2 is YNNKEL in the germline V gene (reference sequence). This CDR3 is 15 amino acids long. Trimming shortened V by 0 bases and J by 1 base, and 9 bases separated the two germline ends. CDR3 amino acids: CASSQDGGGNTEAFF. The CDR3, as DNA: TGTGCCAGCAGCCAAGATGGGGGCGGGAACACTGAAGCTTTCTTT.

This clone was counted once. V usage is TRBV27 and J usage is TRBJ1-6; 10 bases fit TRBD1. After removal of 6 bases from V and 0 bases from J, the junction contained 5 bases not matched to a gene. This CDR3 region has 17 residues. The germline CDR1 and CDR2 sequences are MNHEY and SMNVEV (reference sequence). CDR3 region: CASRRQGAGSYNSPLHF. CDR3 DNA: TGTGCCAGCAGGCGACAGGGGGCGGGCTCCTATAATTCACCCCTCCACTTT.

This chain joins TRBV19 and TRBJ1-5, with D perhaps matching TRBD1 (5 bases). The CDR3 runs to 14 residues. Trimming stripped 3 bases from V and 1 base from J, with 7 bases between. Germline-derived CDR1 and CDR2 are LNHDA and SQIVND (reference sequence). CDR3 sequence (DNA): TGTGCCAGTAGTATGGCAGGGAGCAATCAGCCCCAGCATTTT. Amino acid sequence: CASSMAGSNQPQHF.

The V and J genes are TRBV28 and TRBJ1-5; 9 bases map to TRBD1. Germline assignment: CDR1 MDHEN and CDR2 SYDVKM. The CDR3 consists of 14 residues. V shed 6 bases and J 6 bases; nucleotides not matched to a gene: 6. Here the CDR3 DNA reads TGTGCCAGCAGCCAACAGGGGGCGCGTCAGCCCCAGCATTTT. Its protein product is CASSQQGARQPQHF.

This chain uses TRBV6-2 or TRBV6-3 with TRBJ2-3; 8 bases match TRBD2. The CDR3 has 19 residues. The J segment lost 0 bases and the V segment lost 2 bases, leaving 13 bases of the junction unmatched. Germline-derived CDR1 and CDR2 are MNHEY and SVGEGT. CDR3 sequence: CASSYTRAGGLLSTDTQYF. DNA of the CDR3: TGTGCCAGCAGTTACACCCGGGCGGGGGGCCTTCTGAGCACAGATACGCAGTATTTT.

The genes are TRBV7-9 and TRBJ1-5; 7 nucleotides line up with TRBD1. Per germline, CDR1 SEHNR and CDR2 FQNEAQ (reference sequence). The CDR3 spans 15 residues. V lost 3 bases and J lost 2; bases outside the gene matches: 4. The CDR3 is CASSFDRAGNQPQHF. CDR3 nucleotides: TGTGCCAGCAGCTTCGACAGGGCGGGCAATCAGCCCCAGCATTTT.

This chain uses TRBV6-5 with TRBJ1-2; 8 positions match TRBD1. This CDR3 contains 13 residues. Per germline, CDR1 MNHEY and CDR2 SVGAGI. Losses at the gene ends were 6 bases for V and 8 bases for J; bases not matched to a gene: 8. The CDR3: CASRFQGASGYTF. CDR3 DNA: TGTGCCAGCAGGTTCCAGGGGGCGTCGGGCTACACCTTC.

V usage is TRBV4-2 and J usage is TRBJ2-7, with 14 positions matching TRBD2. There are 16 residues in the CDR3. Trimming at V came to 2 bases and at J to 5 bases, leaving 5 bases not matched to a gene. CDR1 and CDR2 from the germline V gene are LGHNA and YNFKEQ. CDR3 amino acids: CASSQSGGLAGDEQYF. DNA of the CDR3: TGTGCCAGCAGCCAAAGTGGGGGACTAGCGGGAGACGAGCAGTACTTC.

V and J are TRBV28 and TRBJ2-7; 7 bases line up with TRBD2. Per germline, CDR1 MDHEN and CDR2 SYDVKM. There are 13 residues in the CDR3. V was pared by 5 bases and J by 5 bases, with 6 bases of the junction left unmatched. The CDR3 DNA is TGTGCCAGCAGTGTGGCGGGAGTAAACGAGCAGTACTTC. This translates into CASSVAGVNEQYF. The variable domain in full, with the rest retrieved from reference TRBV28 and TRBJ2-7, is DVKVTQSSRYLVKRTGEKVFLECVQDMDHENMFWYRQDPGLGLRLIYFSYDVKMKEKGDIPEGYSVSREKKERFSLILESASTNQTSMYLCASSVAGVNEQYFGPGTRLTVT.

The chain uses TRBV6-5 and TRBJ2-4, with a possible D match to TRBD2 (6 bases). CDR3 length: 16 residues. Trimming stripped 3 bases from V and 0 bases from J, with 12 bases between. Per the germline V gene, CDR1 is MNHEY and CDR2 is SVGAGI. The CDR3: CASSYSGSLAKNIQYF. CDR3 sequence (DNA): TGTGCCAGCAGTTATAGCGGTTCACTAGCCAAAAACATTCAGTACTTC.

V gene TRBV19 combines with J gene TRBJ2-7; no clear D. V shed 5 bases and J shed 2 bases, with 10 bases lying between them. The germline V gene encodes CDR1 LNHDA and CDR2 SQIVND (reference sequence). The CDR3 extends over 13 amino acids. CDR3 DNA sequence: TGTGCCAGTAGTCGTCAGCGCGCCTACGAGCAGTACTTC. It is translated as CASSRQRAYEQYF.

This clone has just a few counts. CDR3 nucleotides: TGTGCCAGCAGCCAAGCTGTAGCGGGGTCAAATGAGCAGTTCTTC. This codes for CASSQAVAGSNEQFF. The rearrangement uses TRBV28 and TRBJ2-1; 8 bases align to TRBD2. Germline CDR1 is MDHEN and CDR2 is SYDVKM. The CDR3 contains 15 residues. After removal of 6 bases from V and 7 bases from J, the junction contained 11 bases not matched to a gene.

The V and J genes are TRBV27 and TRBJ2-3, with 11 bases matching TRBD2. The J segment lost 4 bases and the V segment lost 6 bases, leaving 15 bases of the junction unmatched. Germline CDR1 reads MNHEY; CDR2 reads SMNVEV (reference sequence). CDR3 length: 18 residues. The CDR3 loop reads CASSPTKKLAGAPDTQYF. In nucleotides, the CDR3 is TGTGCCAGCAGCCCAACGAAAAAACTAGCGGGAGCACCAGATACGCAGTATTTT.

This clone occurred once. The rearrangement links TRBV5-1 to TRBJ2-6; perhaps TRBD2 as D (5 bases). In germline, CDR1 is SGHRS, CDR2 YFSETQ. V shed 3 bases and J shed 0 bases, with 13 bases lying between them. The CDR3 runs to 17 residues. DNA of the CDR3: TGCGCCAGCAGCTCCCTCCCCCGGGACTCTGGGGCCAACGTCCTGACTTTC. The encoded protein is CASSSLPRDSGANVLTF.